This is a list of T cell receptor beta chains from one sample in a study of cytomegalovirus exposure and HLA in healthy donors. The table came from immunoSEQ multiplex PCR; TCRdb's copy has only in-frame clones and leaves some out. This sample carries about 160,000 clones, 80% of them seen once, and the ten largest clones take 9.7%. Sequences were obtained from PBMCs. The receptors derive from a man younger than 35 in good health and CMV-seropositive. CDR3s include the opening cysteine and the closing phenylalanine or tryptophan. Fields, in order: CDR3 DNA, CDR3 protein, D gene, V gene, clone size, J gene. A D gene is named only where the DNA matches it firmly. Not every row has a clone size; where given, it reads once, few, many or a size class.

TGCGCCATTATCGGGGGTCAGGGCGATACGCAGTATTTT CAIIGGQGDTQYF - TRBV23-1 - TRBJ2-3
TGTGCCAGCAGCTTCGGGTCCCCTGAAGCTTTCTTT CASSFGSPEAFF - TRBV7-9 - TRBJ1-1
TGCGCCAGCAGCTTGGTAGGGGGCGGATATGAAAAACTGTTTTTT CASSLVGGGYEKLFF TRBD1 TRBV5-1 once TRBJ1-4
TGTGCCAGCAGCAAGTCAGGGGCCGGTGGGGAGCAGTACTTC CASSKSGAGGEQYF - TRBV7-3 - TRBJ2-7
TGTGCCAGCAGCTTAGGGAGGTCTGCAACTAATGAAAAACTGTTTTTT CASSLGRSATNEKLFF - TRBV11-2 few TRBJ1-4
TGTGCCATCGGGACTAATGAGCAGTTCTTC CAIGTNEQFF - TRBV6-5 - TRBJ2-1
TGTGCCAGCAGCCGGACTAGCGGCAGAACAAATGAGCAGTTCTTC CASSRTSGRTNEQFF TRBD2 TRBV5-4 - TRBJ2-1
TGCGCCAGCAGCTTCGTAACTTCGGGGGGCACCGGGGAGCTGTTTTTT CASSFVTSGGTGELFF TRBD2 TRBV5-1 - TRBJ2-2
TGTGCCAGCAGCTTAACAGCAAGCGGGGGAACAGATACGCAGTATTTT CASSLTASGGTDTQYF TRBD2 TRBV7-3 - TRBJ2-3
TGTGCCATCAGTGACCGAGGACTAGCGGGAGGCGTGTTTTACGAGCAGTACTTC CAISDRGLAGGVFYEQYF TRBD2 TRBV10-3 - TRBJ2-7
TGTGCCAGCAGCCTCCGACTAGCGGGGAACACAGATACGCAGTATTTT CASSLRLAGNTDTQYF TRBD2 TRBV5-4 - TRBJ2-3
TGTGCCAGTAGTACGGGGGGACAATCCTGGGGGGAGACCCAGTACTTC CASSTGGQSWGETQYF - TRBV19 - TRBJ2-5
TGTGCCAGCAGTGAGACGACTAGTCGACGTACCTACGAGCAGTACTTC CASSETTSRRTYEQYF - TRBV6-1 - TRBJ2-7
TGTGCCAGCAGCTCTCGACAGAGGCGGGAAAAACTGTTTTTT CASSSRQRREKLFF - TRBV6-5 - TRBJ1-4
TGTGCCAGCAGCTTGTGGAGCCAAGAGACCCAGTACTTC CASSLWSQETQYF - TRBV5-5 - TRBJ2-5
TGCGCCAGCAGCCAAGAACGACAGGGCAGGGAGACCCAGTACTTC CASSQERQGRETQYF TRBD1 TRBV4-1 few TRBJ2-5
TGTGCCAGCAGCCGACAGGGAGTGAACACTGAAGCTTTCTTT CASSRQGVNTEAFF TRBD1 TRBV6-6 once TRBJ1-1
TGCAGCCAACAGGGGGCTTCAGGGGAGCAGTACTTC CSQQGASGEQYF TRBD1 TRBV29-1 few TRBJ2-7
TGTGCCAGCAGCTTAGGCGCGATAAGTGGTACGCAGTATTTT CASSLGAISGTQYF - TRBV7-9 - TRBJ2-3
TGTGCTAGTGGTTTGGGAGGGGGAAGCTCTGGAAACACCATATATTTT CASGLGGGSSGNTIYF - TRBV12-5 - TRBJ1-3
TGTGCCAGCAGTCGCAAGCAGGGGTCTCACCCTTACGAGCAGTACTTC CASSRKQGSHPYEQYF - TRBV11-1 few TRBJ2-7
TGCGCCAGCAGCCAAGACCTGGGGAGGAACACTGAAGCTTTCTTT CASSQDLGRNTEAFF - TRBV4-1 few TRBJ1-1
TGCGCCAGCGGACAGGGGGTAGTCACAGATACGCAGTATTTT CASGQGVVTDTQYF TRBD1 TRBV5-1 - TRBJ2-3
TGTGCCAGCAGTCCCTCTAAGGGGATCTGGTTTCAAGAGACCCAGTACTTC CASSPSKGIWFQETQYF - TRBV28 - TRBJ2-5
TGTGCCAGCAGCTTGGTAGACAGGGGTCGCTACGGTTATGGCTACACCTTC CASSLVDRGRYGYGYTF TRBD1 TRBV5-6 - TRBJ1-2
TGTGCCAGCAGCTCTGACGGACAGGGAGTCCACGAGCAGTACTTC CASSSDGQGVHEQYF TRBD1 TRBV11-1 - TRBJ2-7
TGTGCCTGGAAGCTTGGGGGGTTCTCCTACAATGAGCAGTTCTTC CAWKLGGFSYNEQFF - TRBV30 - TRBJ2-1
TGTGCCAGCTCGGAACAGGGGGGAATAAACATTCAGTACTTC CASSEQGGINIQYF TRBD1 TRBV18 - TRBJ2-4
TGCGCCAGCTTACGGGACAGCTATGGCTACACCTTC CASLRDSYGYTF TRBD1 TRBV10-2 - TRBJ1-2
TGTGCCACCAGCAGAGTAGGCAACTACGAGCAGTACTTC CATSRVGNYEQYF - TRBV15 - TRBJ2-7
TGTGCCAGCAGCTTAGCGGGGGGGGACAATGAGCAGTTCTTC CASSLAGGDNEQFF TRBD2 TRBV7-2 - TRBJ2-1
TGCGCCAGCAGCGTTAGCGGGGCTTACAATGAGCAGTTCTTC CASSVSGAYNEQFF TRBD2 TRBV5-1 - TRBJ2-1
TGTGCCAGCAGCGTAGCTACTCAGGGCACTGAAGCTTTCTTT CASSVATQGTEAFF - TRBV9 - TRBJ1-1
TGTGCCAGCAGCTTAGACAGGGGCGCATTGGGAGATACGCAGTATTTT CASSLDRGALGDTQYF - TRBV11-2 few TRBJ2-3
TGTGCCAGCGCAGGGGGCAGGGCTAATGAAAAACTGTTTTTT CASAGGRANEKLFF TRBD1 TRBV6-1 - TRBJ1-4
TGCGCCAGCAGCCAAGTGATGACAGGGGAAAACTATGGCTACACCTTC CASSQVMTGENYGYTF TRBD1 TRBV4-1 - TRBJ1-2
TGTGCCAGCAGCCTAGACAGGGTATCCTACAATGAGCAGTTCTTC CASSLDRVSYNEQFF TRBD1 TRBV6-5 - TRBJ2-1